This T cell receptor (beta chain) was sequenced for a study of CD8 T cells in Susac syndrome. Per germline, CDR1 SGHRS and CDR2 YFSETQ. Trimming removed 2 bases from V and 6 bases from J, with 9 bases in between. The CDR3 has 13 amino acids. RNA totalling 0.5 to 1 ug underwent reverse transcription with random hexamers. Multiplex immunoSEQ PCR targeted 54 Vbeta and 13 Jbeta TCR beta segments. MiXCR, applied by TCRdb to the immunoSEQ multiplex PCR reads, yields one record per CDR3 protein. Of 400,000 or so distinct CDR3 sequences in the sample, 85% to 90% are singletons; the top ten hold approximately 0.12%.

This sequence originates from a human donor with multiple sclerosis. V usage is TRBV5-1 and J usage is TRBJ2-1; D not certain. Sequenced: CD8+ T cells from PBMCs. CDR3 protein: CASSFDLFNEQFF. The CDR3 DNA reads as TGCGCCAGCAGCTTCGATCTGTTCAATGAGCAGTTCTTC.